This T cell receptor (beta chain) was sequenced in a study of T cell responses to AZD1222 COVID-19 vaccine. Study as a whole: Analysis merged second doses at about 4 or about 12 weeks. Study-level findings and limits: Once two AZD1222 doses were given, Spike-specific TCR breadth and depth went up. Donors were largely white British and mainly female; clonal diversity was possibly underestimated.

Sequencing was performed with immunoSEQ multiplex PCR; in TCRdb, only in-frame clones are kept and a portion is missing. The sample yields some 150,000 clones, about nine tenths seen once. In its sample, this clone was seen a few times. The antigen remains undetermined. The sequence was obtained from an adult in good health. Sequenced here: peripheral blood, sampled on day 0 of AZD1222 vaccination.

The CDR3 nucleotides are TGCGCCAGCAGCCCCCACCTGACTAGCTCCAATGAGCAGTTCTTC. Translated: CASSPHLTSSNEQFF. The J gene is TRBJ2-1, the V gene TRBV4-3; TRBD2 matches 7 bases. The germline V gene encodes CDR1 LGHNA and CDR2 YSLEER. V gave up 4 bases and J gave up 6 bases; unmatched junction bases: 9. There are 15 residues in the CDR3.